These 31 T cell receptor beta chains share one sample of origin, sequenced in a study of T cells after yellow fever vaccination. TCRdb re-analysed the 5' RACE reads in MiXCR, keeping a single row per CDR3 protein. The data show 240,000 or so distinct CDR3 sequences, with about 7% seen just once and more than 0.8% held by the top ten. This material consisted of CD4+ T cells sorted from PBMCs, taken 15 days after the yellow fever booster vaccination. The source of these receptors is a young man who received the YFV17D yellow fever vaccine.

The J gene is TRBJ2-1, the V gene TRBV5-1; TRBD2 matches at 10 bases. The CDR3 consists of 13 residues. Germline-derived CDR1 and CDR2 are SGHRS and YFSETQ. V was pared by 7 bases and J by 8 bases, with 6 bases of the junction left unmatched. CDR3 loop: CASALAGSYEQFF. CDR3 DNA: TGCGCCAGCGCACTAGCGGGAAGCTATGAGCAGTTCTTC.

This clonotype was detected a few times. The rearrangement links TRBV29-1 to TRBJ1-1; tentatively, D is TRBD1 (5 bases). There are 17 residues in the CDR3. The V gene lost 0 bases and the J gene lost 4 bases, with 21 bases spanning the gap. Germline V lookup: CDR1 SQVTM, CDR2 ANQGSEA. This chain's CDR3 is CSVEDGGRRGAFTEAFF. As DNA, the CDR3 is TGCAGCGTTGAAGATGGGGGAAGGAGGGGCGCATTCACTGAAGCTTTCTTT.

This clonotype was seen at least ten times. The V and J genes are TRBV7-2 and TRBJ2-5, with D possibly TRBD2 on 5 matching bases. The CDR3 extends over 17 amino acids. Germline V gene lookup returns CDR1 SGHTA and CDR2 FQGNSA. V dropped 0 bases and J dropped 4 bases, with 18 bases sitting between them. The CDR3 here is CASSLARTRHGGETQYF. In DNA form, the CDR3 reads TGTGCCAGCAGCTTAGCTAGGACGCGTCACGGAGGAGAGACCCAGTACTTC. Together with reference TRBV7-2 and TRBJ2-5, the CDR3 gives the full variable domain: GAGVSQSPSNKVTEKGKDVELRCDPISGHTALYWYRQSLGQGLEFLIYFQGNSAPDKSGLPSDRFSAERTGGSVSTLTIQRTQQEDSAVYLCASSLARTRHGGETQYFGPGTRLLVL.

This clonotype turned up a few times. The V gene is TRBV21-1, the J gene TRBJ2-7; the table's D call, TRBD1, was not checked against the DNA. TRBV21-1 constitutes a pseudogene. The CDR3 has 16 residues. CDR3 amino acids: CASSKGKGGDSYEQYF. CDR3 nucleotides: TGTGCCAGCAGCAAAGGGAAGGGGGGAGACTCCTACGAGCAGTACTTC.

The chain carries TRBV20-1 and TRBJ2-3; no reliable D call. Per germline, CDR1 DFQATT and CDR2 SNEGSKA (reference sequence). The CDR3 consists of 14 residues. V gave up 1 base and J gave up 5 bases, with 13 bases separating them. As DNA, the CDR3 is TGCAGTGCTAGAGGGGTTTATCAACAAGATACGCAGTATTTT. It codes for CSARGVYQQDTQYF.

The V call is TRBV20-1, the J call TRBJ2-3, with 8 bases lining up with TRBD2. The CDR3 has 13 amino acids. V gave up 5 bases and J gave up 10 bases; unmatched junction bases: 11. Germline CDR1 DFQATT, CDR2 SNEGSKA (reference sequence). For the CDR3, the DNA is TGCAGTGCTTTCACTATAGCGGGACTTTCGCAGTATTTT. It codes for CSAFTIAGLSQYF.

This clonotype was seen many times. The CDR3 region is CASSFGASGRLNEQFF. CDR3 in DNA: TGTGCCAGCAGCTTTGGGGCTAGCGGGAGGTTGAATGAGCAGTTCTTC. V gene TRBV5-4 combines with J gene TRBJ2-1; 11 bases fit TRBD2. CDR1 and CDR2 (germline): SGHNT, YYREEE (reference sequence). The CDR3 sequence is 16 residues long. V trimming: 2 bases; J trimming: 7 bases; junction bases outside the gene matches: 8.

This clonotype was seen a few times. V gene TRBV19 combines with J gene TRBJ2-5; the match to TRBD2 covers 9 bases. There are 14 residues in the CDR3. The ends lost 6 bases at V and 4 bases at J; junction bases unmatched: 6. In germline, CDR1 is LNHDA, CDR2 SQIVND (reference sequence). The chain's CDR3 is CASSIDSGRETQYF. CDR3 nucleotide sequence: TGTGCCAGTAGCATCGATAGCGGGAGAGAGACCCAGTACTTC. Together with reference TRBV19 and TRBJ2-5, the CDR3 gives the full variable domain: DGGITQSPKYLFRKEGQNVTLSCEQNLNHDAMYWYRQDPGQGLRLIYYSQIVNDFQKGDIAEGYSVSREKKESFPLTVTSAQKNPTAFYLCASSIDSGRETQYFGPGTRLLVL.

The V call is TRBV7-3, the J call TRBJ1-1, with D perhaps matching TRBD1 (6 bases). V was trimmed by 5 bases and J by 1 base, leaving 17 bases between them. CDR3 length equals 16 residues. The V gene's germline CDR1 is SGHTA and CDR2 FQGTGA. CDR3 sequence (DNA): TGTGCCAGCAGCCCACACCGGGGGGCTGCGAACACTGAAGCTTTCTTT. Protein sequence: CASSPHRGAANTEAFF.

This clonotype was detected only a few times. The rearrangement joins TRBV20-1 to TRBJ2-2; D uncertain. This CDR3 contains 13 residues. Trimming stripped 2 bases from V and 1 base from J, with 5 bases between. CDR1 and CDR2 (germline): DFQATT, SNEGSKA (reference sequence). The chain's CDR3 is CSARSVNTGELFF. CDR3 sequence (DNA): TGCAGTGCTAGATCGGTGAACACCGGGGAGCTGTTTTTT.

This clonotype was seen repeatedly, ten times or more. V and J are TRBV24-1 and TRBJ2-1, with TRBD2 matching 8 bases. The CDR3 extends over 16 amino acids. Germline trimming cut 1 base from V and 10 bases from J; bases unmatched to any gene: 11. Germline V lookup: CDR1 KGHDR, CDR2 SFDVKD. The CDR3 DNA reads TGTGCCACCAGTGATTTTGGGACTAGATTATCAGAGGAGCAGTTCTTC. Its translation: CATSDFGTRLSEEQFF.

This clonotype was recorded a few times. V usage is TRBV25-1 and J usage is TRBJ2-7, with 7 bases aligning to TRBD2. Germline loops: CDR1 MGHDK, CDR2 SYGVNS. With V trimmed by 7 bases and J by 2 bases, 8 bases remained unmatched. The CDR3 consists of 14 residues. The CDR3 loop reads CASIGSGKAYEQYF. The CDR3 bases are TGTGCCAGCATAGGGAGCGGGAAGGCCTACGAGCAGTACTTC.

This clonotype was observed many times. V is TRBV5-5 and J is TRBJ2-5; D uncertain. The V and J ends lost 1 base and 3 bases respectively, with 10 bases between them. CDR3 length: 14 amino acids. Germline V CDR1 and CDR2: SGHKS, YYEKEE (reference sequence). The CDR3 here is CASSLLVAEETQYF. The CDR3 nucleotides read TGTGCCAGCAGCTTGCTGGTGGCGGAAGAGACCCAGTACTTC.

In its sample, this clonotype was seen a few times. The chain uses TRBV6-2 or TRBV6-3 and TRBJ2-6; D is uncertain. V was shortened by 2 bases and J by 2 bases, with 10 bases between the two germline ends. The CDR3 runs to 16 residues. The V gene's germline CDR1 is MNHEY and CDR2 SVGEGT. The CDR3 sequence is CASSYPRPAGANVLTF. As DNA, the CDR3 is TGTGCCAGCAGTTACCCAAGGCCGGCTGGGGCCAACGTCCTGACTTTC.

This clonotype was counted only a few times. The chain combines TRBV7-2 with TRBJ1-2; unclear D gene. V lost 0 bases, J lost 9 bases, and 8 bases lay in between. This CDR3 has 12 amino acids. Germline V gives CDR1 SGHTA, CDR2 FQGNSA. The CDR3 DNA sequence: TGTGCCAGCAGCTTAGCGGGCGATCGCTACACCTTC. Residues: CASSLAGDRYTF. The complete variable domain, with remaining parts taken from reference TRBV7-2 and TRBJ1-2, reads GAGVSQSPSNKVTEKGKDVELRCDPISGHTALYWYRQSLGQGLEFLIYFQGNSAPDKSGLPSDRFSAERTGGSVSTLTIQRTQQEDSAVYLCASSLAGDRYTFGSGTRLTVV.

Many counts were recorded for this clonotype. This chain uses TRBV6-1 with TRBJ2-1; 8 bases are a match to TRBD1. The junction had 4 bases not matched to a gene; V was cut back by 6 bases and J by 3 bases. Germline V gene lookup returns CDR1 MNHNS and CDR2 SASEGT. The CDR3 consists of 14 residues. The CDR3 loop is CASRRGQGYNEQFF. CDR3 sequence (DNA): TGTGCCAGCAGACGCGGACAGGGCTACAATGAGCAGTTCTTC.

In regard to this clonotype: A much larger clone differs from this one at a single base, so this may be a read error. This chain links TRBV12-3 or TRBV12-4 with TRBJ2-7; TRBD2 matches at 8 bases. Unmatched junction bases numbered 6, after V lost 4 bases and J lost 4 bases. CDR3 length: 14 residues. The CDR3 is CASSWSSGNYEQYF. CDR3 nucleotide sequence: TGTGCCAGCAGTTGGAGTAGCGGGAATTACGAGCAGTACTTC.

The chain carries TRBV20-1 and TRBJ2-7; no reliable D call. CDR3 size: 16 residues. The V and J ends lost 1 base and 0 bases respectively, with 16 bases between them. CDR1 and CDR2 (germline): DFQATT, SNEGSKA (reference sequence). CDR3 amino acids: CSARGSAAQNSYEQYF. The DNA of the CDR3 is TGCAGTGCTAGAGGGTCTGCGGCCCAAAACTCCTACGAGCAGTACTTC.

Concerning this clonotype: An end of the junction does not agree with germline; a read error may underlie this. The V gene is TRBV5-4, the J gene TRBJ2-1; no firm D call. The CDR3 runs 12 residues. Germline values: CDR1 SGHNT, CDR2 YYREEE (reference sequence). Here the CDR3 DNA reads TGTGCCTGCAGCTTGTTTTCCAATGAGCAGTTCTTC. It codes for CACSLFSNEQFF.

There are many counts of this clonotype. The V gene is TRBV10-2, the J gene TRBJ2-5; 9 nucleotides align to TRBD1. The CDR3 loop spans 13 amino acids. After removal of 6 bases from V and 6 bases from J, the junction contained 5 bases not matched to a gene. CDR1 WSHSY and CDR2 SAAADI come from the germline V gene. CDR3: CASSPDRGKTQYF. DNA of the CDR3: TGCGCCAGCAGCCCGGACAGGGGAAAGACCCAGTACTTC.

This clonotype was recorded at least ten times. J is TRBJ2-7 and V is TRBV7-8; no clear D gene. Germline loops: CDR1 SGHVS, CDR2 FQNEAQ. V shed 1 base and J shed 3 bases, with 10 bases lying between them. The CDR3 length is 14 residues. The chain's CDR3 is CASSLGFGYYEQYF. Written as DNA, the CDR3 is TGTGCCAGCAGCTTAGGTTTCGGGTACTACGAGCAGTACTTC.

The chain carries TRBV10-2 and TRBJ1-5; D is unclear. The germline CDR1 and CDR2 sequences are WSHSY and SAAADI. V lost 7 bases and J lost 0, with 10 bases in between. The CDR3 is made up of 14 amino acids. CDR3 loop: CASMEGSSNQPQHF. The CDR3 nucleotides are TGCGCCAGCATGGAGGGTAGTAGCAATCAGCCCCAGCATTTT.

The chain recombines TRBV6-5 with TRBJ2-5; tentatively, D is TRBD1 (6 bases). CDR3 length: 14 amino acids. Trimming removed 4 bases from V and 5 bases from J, with 14 bases in between. Germline-derived CDR1 and CDR2 are MNHEY and SVGAGI. CDR3: CASSFRGGRETQYF. CDR3 bases: TGTGCCAGCAGTTTTCGAGGGGGAAGGGAGACCCAGTACTTC.

This clonotype was recorded a few times. CDR3 nucleotides: TGCAGTGCTACCTCAGGAGGTGCCTCCTACGAGCAGTACTTC. It is translated as CSATSGGASYEQYF. J is TRBJ2-7 and V is TRBV20-1, with D maybe TRBD2 (5 bases). CDR3 length: 14 amino acids. The ends were cut back, 4 bases at V and 0 bases at J, with 13 bases in the middle. Per germline, CDR1 DFQATT and CDR2 SNEGSKA (reference sequence).

The sample holds one count of this clonotype. Possible read error: a much larger clone is one base away. The V call is TRBV29-1, the J call TRBJ2-7; D not certain. The germline gives CDR1 SQVTM, CDR2 ANQGSEA. This CDR3 is 11 amino acids long. The CDR3 here is CRVTSPGEQYF. CDR3 nucleotides: TGCAGAGTTACCTCCCCGGGCGAGCAGTACTTC.

This clonotype was recorded a few times. The chain joins TRBV30 to TRBJ2-1, with 11 bases aligning to TRBD2. The CDR3 is 14 amino acids. Per germline, CDR1 GTSNPN and CDR2 SVGIG (reference sequence). V lost 5 bases to trimming and J lost 9 bases; unmatched junction nucleotides: 9. CDR3 sequence (DNA): TGTGCCTGGGGGGCTAGCGGGAGGTATTCTGAGCAGTTCTTC. It translates to CAWGASGRYSEQFF.

This clonotype was seen many times. The J gene is TRBJ2-7, the V gene TRBV7-9; D unclear. There are 13 residues in the CDR3. Germline CDR1 reads SEHNR; CDR2 reads FQNEAQ (reference sequence). Trimming left V 3 bases short and J 2 bases short, with 8 bases between. The CDR3 here is CASSFISAYEQYF. CDR3 nucleotides: TGTGCCAGCAGCTTTATCTCCGCCTACGAGCAGTACTTC.

This clonotype was counted between two and nine times. J is TRBJ2-5 and V is TRBV5-6; 7 bases fit TRBD2. The CDR3 has 15 amino acids. The junction had 6 bases not matched to a gene; V was cut back by 3 bases and J by 1 base. Germline loops: CDR1 SGHDT, CDR2 YYEEEE. The CDR3 loop is CASSYFGLVQETQYF. The CDR3 nucleotides are TGTGCCAGCAGCTATTTCGGACTAGTCCAAGAGACCCAGTACTTC.

The chain carries TRBV6-5 and TRBJ1-1; D is uncertain. The V end was cut by 8 bases, the J end by 12 bases, with 16 bases between. Per germline, CDR1 MNHEY and CDR2 SVGAGI. The CDR3 is 11 amino acids. The DNA of the CDR3 is TGTGCCAGCTTCGGAGACCCCCTCACTTTCTTT. Amino acid sequence: CASFGDPLTFF.

The V gene is TRBV21-1, the J gene TRBJ2-3; the table assigns TRBD2, which was not confirmed against the DNA. TRBV21-1 is a pseudogene locus. The CDR3 loop spans 18 amino acids. CDR3 nucleotides: TGTGCCAGCAGCGCAGATATTACTAGCGGGAGGGTGACAGATACGCAGTATTTT. Amino acid sequence: CASSADITSGRVTDTQYF.

V and J are TRBV18 and TRBJ2-7, with 10 positions matching TRBD1. V gave up 3 bases and J gave up 3 bases; unmatched junction bases: 2. The CDR3 is 14 amino acids. Germline lookup yields CDR1 KGHSH and CDR2 LQKENI. CDR3 DNA sequence: TGTGCCAGCTCACCCGGACAGGGGGACTACGAGCAGTACTTC. Translated: CASSPGQGDYEQYF.